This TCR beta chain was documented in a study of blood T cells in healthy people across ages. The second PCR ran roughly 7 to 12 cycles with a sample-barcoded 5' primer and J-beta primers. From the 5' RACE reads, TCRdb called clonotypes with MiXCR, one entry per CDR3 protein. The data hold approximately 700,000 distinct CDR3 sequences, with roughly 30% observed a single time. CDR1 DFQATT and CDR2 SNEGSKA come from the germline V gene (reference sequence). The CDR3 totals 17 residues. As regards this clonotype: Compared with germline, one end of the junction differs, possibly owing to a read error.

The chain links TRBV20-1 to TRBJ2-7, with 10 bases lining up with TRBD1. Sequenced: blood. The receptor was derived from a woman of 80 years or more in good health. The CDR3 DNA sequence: TGCAGTGTTAGAGTCCGTGCTCCGGGACAGGGGACCTACGAGCAGTACTTC. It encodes CSVRVRAPGQGTYEQYF.